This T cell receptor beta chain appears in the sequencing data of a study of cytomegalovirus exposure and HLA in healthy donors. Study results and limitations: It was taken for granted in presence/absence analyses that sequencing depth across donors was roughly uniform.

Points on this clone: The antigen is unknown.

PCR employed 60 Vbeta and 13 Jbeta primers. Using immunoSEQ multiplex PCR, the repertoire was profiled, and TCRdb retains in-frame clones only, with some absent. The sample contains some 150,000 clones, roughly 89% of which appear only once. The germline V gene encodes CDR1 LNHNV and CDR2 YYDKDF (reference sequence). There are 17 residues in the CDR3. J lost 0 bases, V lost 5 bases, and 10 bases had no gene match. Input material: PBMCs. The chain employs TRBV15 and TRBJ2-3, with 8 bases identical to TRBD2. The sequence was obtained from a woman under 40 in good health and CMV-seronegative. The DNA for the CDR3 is TGTGCCACCAGCGGAAGGAGGACTAGCCTCAGCACAGATACGCAGTATTTT. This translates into CATSGRRTSLSTDTQYF.